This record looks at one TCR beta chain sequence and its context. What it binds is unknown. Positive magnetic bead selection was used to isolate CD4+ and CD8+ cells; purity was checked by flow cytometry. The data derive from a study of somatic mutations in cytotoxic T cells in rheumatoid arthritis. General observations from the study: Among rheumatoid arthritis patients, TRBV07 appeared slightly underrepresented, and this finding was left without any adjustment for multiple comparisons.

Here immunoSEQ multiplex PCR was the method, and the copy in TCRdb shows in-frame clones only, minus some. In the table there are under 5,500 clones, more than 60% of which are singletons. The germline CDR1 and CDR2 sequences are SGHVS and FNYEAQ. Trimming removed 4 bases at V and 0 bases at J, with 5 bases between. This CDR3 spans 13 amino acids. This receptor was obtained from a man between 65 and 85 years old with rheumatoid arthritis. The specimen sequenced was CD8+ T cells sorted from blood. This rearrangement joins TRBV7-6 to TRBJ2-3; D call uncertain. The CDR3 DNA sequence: TGTGCCAGCAGCTCCATTAGCACAGATACGCAGTATTTT. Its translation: CASSSISTDTQYF.